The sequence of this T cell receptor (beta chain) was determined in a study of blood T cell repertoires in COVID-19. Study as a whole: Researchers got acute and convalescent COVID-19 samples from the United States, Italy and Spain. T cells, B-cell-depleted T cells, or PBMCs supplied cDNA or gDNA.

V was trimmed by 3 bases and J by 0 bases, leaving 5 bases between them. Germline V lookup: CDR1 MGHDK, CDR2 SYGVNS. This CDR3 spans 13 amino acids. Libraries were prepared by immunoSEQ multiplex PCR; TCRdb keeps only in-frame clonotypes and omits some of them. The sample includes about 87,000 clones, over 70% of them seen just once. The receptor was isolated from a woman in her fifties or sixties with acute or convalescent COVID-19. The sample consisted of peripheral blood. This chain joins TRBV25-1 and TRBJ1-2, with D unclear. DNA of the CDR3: TGTGCCAGCAGTGATGCGACTAACTATGGCTACACCTTC. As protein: CASSDATNYGYTF.